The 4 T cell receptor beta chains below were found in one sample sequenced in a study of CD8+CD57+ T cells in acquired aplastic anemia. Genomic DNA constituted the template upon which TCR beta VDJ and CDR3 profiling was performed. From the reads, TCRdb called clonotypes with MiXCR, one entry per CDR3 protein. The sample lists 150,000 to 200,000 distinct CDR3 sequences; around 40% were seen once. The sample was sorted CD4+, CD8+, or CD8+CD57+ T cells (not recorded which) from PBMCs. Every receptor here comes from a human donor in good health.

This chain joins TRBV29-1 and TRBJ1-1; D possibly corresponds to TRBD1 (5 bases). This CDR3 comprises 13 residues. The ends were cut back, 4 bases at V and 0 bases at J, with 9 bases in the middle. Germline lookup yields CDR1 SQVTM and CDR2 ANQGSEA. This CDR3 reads CSVVDSMNTEAFF. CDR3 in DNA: TGCAGCGTTGTCGACAGTATGAACACTGAAGCTTTCTTT. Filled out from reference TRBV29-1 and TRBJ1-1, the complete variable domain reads SAVISQKPSRDICQRGTSLTIQCQVDSQVTMMFWYRQQPGQSLTLIATANQGSEATYESGFVIDKFPISRPNLTFSTLTVSNMSPEDSSIYLCSVVDSMNTEAFFGQGTRLTVV.

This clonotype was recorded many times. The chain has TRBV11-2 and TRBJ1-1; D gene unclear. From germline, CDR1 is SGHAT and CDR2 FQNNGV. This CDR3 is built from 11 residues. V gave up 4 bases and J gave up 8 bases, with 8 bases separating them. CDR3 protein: CASSSRLEAFF. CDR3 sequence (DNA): TGTGCCAGCAGCTCTCGTCTCGAAGCTTTCTTT.

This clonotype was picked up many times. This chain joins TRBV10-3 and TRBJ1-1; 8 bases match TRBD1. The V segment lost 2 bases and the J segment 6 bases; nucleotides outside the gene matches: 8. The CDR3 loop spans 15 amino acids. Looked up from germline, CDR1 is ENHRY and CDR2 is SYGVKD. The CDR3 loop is CAISELGQEFAEAFF. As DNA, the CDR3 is TGTGCCATCAGTGAGCTGGGACAGGAGTTCGCTGAAGCTTTCTTT.

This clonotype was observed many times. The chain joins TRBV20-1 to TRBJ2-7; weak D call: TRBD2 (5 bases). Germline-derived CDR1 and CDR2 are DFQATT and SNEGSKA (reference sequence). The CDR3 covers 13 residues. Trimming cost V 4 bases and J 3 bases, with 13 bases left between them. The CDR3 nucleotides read TGCAGTGCTACACAGAAACGGGACTACGAGCAGTACTTC. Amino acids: CSATQKRDYEQYF.